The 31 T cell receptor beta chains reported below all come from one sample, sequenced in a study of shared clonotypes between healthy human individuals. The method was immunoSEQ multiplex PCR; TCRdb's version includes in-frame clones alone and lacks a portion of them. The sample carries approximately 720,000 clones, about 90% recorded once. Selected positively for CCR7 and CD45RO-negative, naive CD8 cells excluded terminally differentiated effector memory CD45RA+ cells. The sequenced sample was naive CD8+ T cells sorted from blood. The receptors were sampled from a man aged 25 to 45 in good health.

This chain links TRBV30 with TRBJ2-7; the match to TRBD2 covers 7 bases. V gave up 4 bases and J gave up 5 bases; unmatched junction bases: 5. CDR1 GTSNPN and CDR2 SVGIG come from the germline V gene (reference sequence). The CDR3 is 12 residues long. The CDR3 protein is CAWKGTTDEQYF. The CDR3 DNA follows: TGTGCCTGGAAAGGGACTACCGACGAGCAGTACTTC.

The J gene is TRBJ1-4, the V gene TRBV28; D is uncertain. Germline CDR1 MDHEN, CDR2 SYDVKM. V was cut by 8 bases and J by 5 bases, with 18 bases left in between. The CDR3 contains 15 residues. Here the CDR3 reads CASDSRAETNEKLFF. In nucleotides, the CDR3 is TGTGCCAGCGACTCGAGGGCCGAAACGAATGAAAAACTGTTTTTT.

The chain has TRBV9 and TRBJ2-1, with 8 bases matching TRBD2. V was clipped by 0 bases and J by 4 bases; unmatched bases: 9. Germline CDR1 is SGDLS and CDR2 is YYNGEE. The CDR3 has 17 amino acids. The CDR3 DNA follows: TGTGCCAGCAGCGTAGGAATAGCTAGCGGGCTTTACAATGAGCAGTTCTTC. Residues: CASSVGIASGLYNEQFF.

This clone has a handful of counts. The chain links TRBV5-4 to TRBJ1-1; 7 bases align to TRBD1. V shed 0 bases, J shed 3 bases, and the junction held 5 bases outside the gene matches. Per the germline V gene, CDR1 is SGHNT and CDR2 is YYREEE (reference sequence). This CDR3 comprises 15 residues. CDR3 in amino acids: CASSLVDREDTEAFF. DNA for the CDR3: TGTGCCAGCAGCTTGGTCGACAGGGAGGACACTGAAGCTTTCTTT.

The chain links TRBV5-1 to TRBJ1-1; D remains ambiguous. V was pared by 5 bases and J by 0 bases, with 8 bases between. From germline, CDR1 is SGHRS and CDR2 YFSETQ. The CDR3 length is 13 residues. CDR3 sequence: CASRRSLNTEAFF. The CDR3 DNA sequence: TGCGCCAGCAGAAGATCTTTGAACACTGAAGCTTTCTTT.

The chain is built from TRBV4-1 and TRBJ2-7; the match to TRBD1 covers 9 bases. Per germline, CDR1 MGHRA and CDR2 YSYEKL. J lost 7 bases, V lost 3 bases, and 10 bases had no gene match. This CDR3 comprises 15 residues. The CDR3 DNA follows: TGCGCCAGCAGCCATTCACCGGGACAGGGAGAGGAGCAGTACTTC. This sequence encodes CASSHSPGQGEEQYF.

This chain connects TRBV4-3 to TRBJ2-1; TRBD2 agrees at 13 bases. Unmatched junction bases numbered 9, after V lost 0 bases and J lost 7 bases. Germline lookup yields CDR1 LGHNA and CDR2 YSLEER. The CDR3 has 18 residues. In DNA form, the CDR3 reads TGCGCCAGCAGCCAAGATTCTTCCCGGACTAGCGGGAGAAATGAGCAGTTCTTC. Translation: CASSQDSSRTSGRNEQFF.

The CDR3 protein is CASSLSLRDTQYF. The CDR3 DNA reads as TGTGCCAGCAGCTTATCGCTTCGAGATACGCAGTATTTT. V gene TRBV7-3 combines with J gene TRBJ2-3; D is unclear. V lost 2 bases and J 5 bases, leaving 8 bases between the germline ends. The CDR3 is made up of 13 amino acids. The germline gives CDR1 SGHTA, CDR2 FQGTGA. Full variable domain (missing parts from reference TRBV7-3 and TRBJ2-3): GAGVSQTPSNKVTEKGKYVELRCDPISGHTALYWYRQSLGQGPEFLIYFQGTGAADDSGLPNDRFFAVRPEGSVSTLKIQRTERGDSAVYLCASSLSLRDTQYFGPGTRLTVL.

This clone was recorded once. CDR3 region: CASSTTIAGALGELFF. The CDR3 nucleotides are TGCGCCAGCAGCACCACCATAGCGGGAGCTCTCGGGGAGCTGTTTTTT. This sequence joins TRBV4-1 and TRBJ2-2, with 9 nucleotides matching TRBD2. Germline values: CDR1 MGHRA, CDR2 YSYEKL. The CDR3 runs 16 residues. Trimming took 5 bases from V and 7 from J; bases not matched to a gene: 11.

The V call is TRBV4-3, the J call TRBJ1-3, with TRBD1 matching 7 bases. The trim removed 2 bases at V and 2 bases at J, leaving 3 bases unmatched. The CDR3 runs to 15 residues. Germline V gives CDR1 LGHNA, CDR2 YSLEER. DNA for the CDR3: TGCGCCAGCAGCCAACGAACAGGGGCTGGAAACACCATATATTTT. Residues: CASSQRTGAGNTIYF.

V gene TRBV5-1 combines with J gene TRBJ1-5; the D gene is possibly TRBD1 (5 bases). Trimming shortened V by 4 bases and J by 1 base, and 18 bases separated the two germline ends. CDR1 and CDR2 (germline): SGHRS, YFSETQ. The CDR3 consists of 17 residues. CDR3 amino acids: CASSAGTGHGSNQPQHF. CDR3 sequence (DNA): TGCGCCAGCAGCGCAGGGACCGGACATGGGAGCAATCAGCCCCAGCATTTT.

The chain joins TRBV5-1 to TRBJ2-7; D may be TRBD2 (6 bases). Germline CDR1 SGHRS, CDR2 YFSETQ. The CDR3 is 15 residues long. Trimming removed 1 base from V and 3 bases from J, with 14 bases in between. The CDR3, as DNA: TGCGCCAGCAGCTTGAACCCAAAGGGAGGCTACGAGCAGTACTTC. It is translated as CASSLNPKGGYEQYF.

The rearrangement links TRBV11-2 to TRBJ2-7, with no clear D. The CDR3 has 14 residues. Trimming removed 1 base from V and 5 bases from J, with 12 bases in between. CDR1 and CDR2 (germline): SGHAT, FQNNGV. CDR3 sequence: CASSLVRSLDEQYF. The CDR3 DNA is TGTGCCAGCAGCTTAGTAAGGTCATTGGACGAGCAGTACTTC.

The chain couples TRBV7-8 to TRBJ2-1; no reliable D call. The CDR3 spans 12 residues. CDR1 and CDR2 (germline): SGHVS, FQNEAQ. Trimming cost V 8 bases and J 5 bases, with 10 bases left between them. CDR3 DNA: TGTGCCAGCCTCGATCTGGACAATGAGCAGTTCTTC. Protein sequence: CASLDLDNEQFF.

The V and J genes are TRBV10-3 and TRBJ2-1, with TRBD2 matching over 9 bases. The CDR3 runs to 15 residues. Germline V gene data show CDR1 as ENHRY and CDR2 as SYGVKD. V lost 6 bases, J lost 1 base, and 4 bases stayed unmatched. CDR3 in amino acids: CAIRDTSGSYNEQFF. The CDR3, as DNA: TGTGCCATCAGGGATACTAGCGGGTCCTACAATGAGCAGTTCTTC.

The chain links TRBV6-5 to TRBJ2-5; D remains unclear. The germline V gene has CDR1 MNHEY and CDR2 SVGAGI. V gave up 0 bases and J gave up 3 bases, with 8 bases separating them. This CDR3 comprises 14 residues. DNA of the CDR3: TGTGCCAGCAGTTACTCCGCAGGAGAAGAGACCCAGTACTTC. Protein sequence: CASSYSAGEETQYF.

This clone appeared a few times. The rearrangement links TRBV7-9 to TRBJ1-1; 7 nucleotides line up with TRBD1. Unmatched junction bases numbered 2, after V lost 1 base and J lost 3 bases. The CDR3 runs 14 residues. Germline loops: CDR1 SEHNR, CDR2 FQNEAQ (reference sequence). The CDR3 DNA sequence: TGTGCCAGCAGCTTAGGTCAGGGGGACACTGAAGCTTTCTTT. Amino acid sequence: CASSLGQGDTEAFF. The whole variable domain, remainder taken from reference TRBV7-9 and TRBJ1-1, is DTGVSQNPRHKITKRGQNVTFRCDPISEHNRLYWYRQTLGQGPEFLTYFQNEAQLEKSRLLSDRFSAERPKGSFSTLEIQRTEQGDSAMYLCASSLGQGDTEAFFGQGTRLTVV.

The chain's CDR3 is CASSPFYGGWDTGELFF. CDR3 sequence (DNA): TGTGCCAGCAGTCCCTTTTATGGGGGCTGGGACACCGGGGAGCTGTTTTTT. The chain employs TRBV27 and TRBJ2-2, with D possibly TRBD1 on 6 matching bases. The CDR3 extends over 17 amino acids. Germline values: CDR1 MNHEY, CDR2 SMNVEV (reference sequence). V was cut by 5 bases and J by 3 bases, with 19 bases left in between.

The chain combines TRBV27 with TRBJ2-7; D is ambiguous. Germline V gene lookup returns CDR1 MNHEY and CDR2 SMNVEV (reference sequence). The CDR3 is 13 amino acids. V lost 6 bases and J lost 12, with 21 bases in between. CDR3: CASSRDLFLERYF. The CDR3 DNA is TGTGCCAGCAGCCGCGATCTATTTTTGGAAAGGTACTTC.

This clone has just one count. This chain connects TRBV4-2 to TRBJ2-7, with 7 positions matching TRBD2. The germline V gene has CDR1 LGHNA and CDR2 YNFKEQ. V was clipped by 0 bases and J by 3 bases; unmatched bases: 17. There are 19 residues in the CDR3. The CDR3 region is CASSQDRSGLPTIDYEQYF. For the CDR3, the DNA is TGTGCCAGCAGCCAAGATAGGTCGGGACTACCCACAATTGACTACGAGCAGTACTTC.

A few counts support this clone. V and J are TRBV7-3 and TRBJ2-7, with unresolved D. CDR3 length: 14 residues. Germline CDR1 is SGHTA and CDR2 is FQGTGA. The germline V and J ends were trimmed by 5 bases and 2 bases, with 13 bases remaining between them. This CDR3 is CASSAGLGAYEQYF. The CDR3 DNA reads TGTGCCAGCAGCGCAGGCCTTGGAGCCTACGAGCAGTACTTC.

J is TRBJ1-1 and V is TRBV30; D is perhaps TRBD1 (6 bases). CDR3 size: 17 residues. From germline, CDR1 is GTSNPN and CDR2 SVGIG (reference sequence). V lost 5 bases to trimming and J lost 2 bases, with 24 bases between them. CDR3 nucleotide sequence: TGTGCCTGGGTACCCCCTGGGGGCCTAACACATAACACTGAAGCTTTCTTT. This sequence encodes CAWVPPGGLTHNTEAFF.

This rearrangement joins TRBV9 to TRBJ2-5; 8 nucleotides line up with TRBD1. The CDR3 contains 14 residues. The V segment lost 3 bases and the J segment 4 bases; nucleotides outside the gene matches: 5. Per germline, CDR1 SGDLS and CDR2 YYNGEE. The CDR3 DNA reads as TGTGCCAGCAGCGGCCAAGACAGGGGAGAGACCCAGTACTTC. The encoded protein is CASSGQDRGETQYF.

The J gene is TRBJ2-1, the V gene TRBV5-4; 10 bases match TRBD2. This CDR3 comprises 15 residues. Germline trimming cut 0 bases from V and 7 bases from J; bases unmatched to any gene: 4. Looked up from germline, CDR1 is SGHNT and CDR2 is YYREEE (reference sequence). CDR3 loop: CASSLVAGGQNEQFF. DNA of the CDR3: TGTGCCAGCAGCTTGGTAGCGGGAGGACAAAATGAGCAGTTCTTC.

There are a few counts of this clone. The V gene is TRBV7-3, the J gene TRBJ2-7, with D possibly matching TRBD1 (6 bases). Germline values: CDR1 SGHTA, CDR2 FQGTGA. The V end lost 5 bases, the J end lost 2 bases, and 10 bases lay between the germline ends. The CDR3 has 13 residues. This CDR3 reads CASSVDRTYEQYF. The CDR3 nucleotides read TGTGCCAGCAGCGTCGACAGGACCTACGAGCAGTACTTC.

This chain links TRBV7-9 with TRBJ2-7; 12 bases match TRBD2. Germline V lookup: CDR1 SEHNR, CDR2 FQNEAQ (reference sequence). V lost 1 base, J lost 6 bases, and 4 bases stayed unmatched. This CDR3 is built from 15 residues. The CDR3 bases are TGTGCCAGCAGCTTAGGGGGACTAGCGGGTCCCGAGCAGTACTTC. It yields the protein CASSLGGLAGPEQYF.

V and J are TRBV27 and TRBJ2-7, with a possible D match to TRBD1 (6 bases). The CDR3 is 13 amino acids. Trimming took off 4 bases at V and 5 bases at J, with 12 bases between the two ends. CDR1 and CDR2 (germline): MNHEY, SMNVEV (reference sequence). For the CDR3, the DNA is TGTGCCAGCAGTTCAGGGGAGAGGAACGAGCAGTACTTC. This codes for CASSSGERNEQYF.

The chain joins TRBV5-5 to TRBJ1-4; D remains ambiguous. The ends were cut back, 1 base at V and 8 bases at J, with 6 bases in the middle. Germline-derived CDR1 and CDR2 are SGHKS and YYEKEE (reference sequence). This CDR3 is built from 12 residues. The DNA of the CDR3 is TGTGCCAGCAGCTTGTTTAACGAAAAACTGTTTTTT. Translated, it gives CASSLFNEKLFF.

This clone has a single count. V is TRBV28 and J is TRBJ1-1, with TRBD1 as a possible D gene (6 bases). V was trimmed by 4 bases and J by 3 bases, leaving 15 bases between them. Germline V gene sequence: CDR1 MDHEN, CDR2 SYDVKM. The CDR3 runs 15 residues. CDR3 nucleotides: TGTGCCAGCAGTTCCCTCCCAGGGGCGGACACTGAAGCTTTCTTT. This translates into CASSSLPGADTEAFF.

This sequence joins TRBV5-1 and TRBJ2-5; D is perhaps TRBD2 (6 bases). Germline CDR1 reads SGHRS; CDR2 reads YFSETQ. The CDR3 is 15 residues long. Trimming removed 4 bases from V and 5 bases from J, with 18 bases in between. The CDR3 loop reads CASSDGTLEVETQYF. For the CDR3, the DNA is TGCGCCAGCAGCGATGGGACTTTGGAGGTGGAGACCCAGTACTTC. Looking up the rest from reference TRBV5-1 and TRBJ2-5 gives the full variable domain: KAGVTQTPRYLIKTRGQQVTLSCSPISGHRSVSWYQQTPGQGLQFLFEYFSETQRNKGNFPGRFSGRQFSNSRSEMNVSTLELGDSALYLCASSDGTLEVETQYFGPGTRLLVL.

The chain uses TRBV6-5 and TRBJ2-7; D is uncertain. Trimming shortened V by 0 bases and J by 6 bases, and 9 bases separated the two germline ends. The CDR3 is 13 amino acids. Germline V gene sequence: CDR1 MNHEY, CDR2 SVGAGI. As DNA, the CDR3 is TGTGCCAGCAGTTACTCGATCGTCTCCGAGCAGTACTTC. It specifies CASSYSIVSEQYF.